The 8 T cell receptor beta chains listed next were all sequenced from one sample in a study of T cell responses to AZD1222 COVID-19 vaccine. The assay was immunoSEQ multiplex PCR, and TCRdb's table has in-frame clones only and misses some. This table holds 90,000 to 120,000 clones, more than 85% found once. The sequencing used peripheral blood, collected on day 0 of AZD1222 vaccination. These receptors all come from an adult in good health.

The genes are TRBV5-6 and TRBJ1-6; 7 bases are shared with TRBD1. CDR1 and CDR2 from the germline V gene are SGHDT and YYEEEE. The junction had 4 bases not matched to a gene; V was cut back by 0 bases and J by 7 bases. This CDR3 spans 15 amino acids. The CDR3 loop is CASSLDLTGNSPLHF. The CDR3, as DNA: TGTGCCAGCAGCTTGGACCTGACAGGGAATTCACCCCTCCACTTT.

This chain joins TRBV2 and TRBJ2-2; 7 bases match TRBD1. This CDR3 comprises 15 residues. Germline-derived CDR1 and CDR2 are SNHLY and FYNNEI. V was clipped by 6 bases and J by 1 base; unmatched bases: 5. CDR3 coding DNA: TGTGCCAGCAGGGACAGGTTTTTGAACACCGGGGAGCTGTTTTTT. Encoded protein: CASRDRFLNTGELFF.

The V and J genes are TRBV19 and TRBJ2-1, with no clear D. The germline V and J ends were trimmed by 6 bases and 6 bases, with 18 bases remaining between them. Germline CDR1 LNHDA, CDR2 SQIVND (reference sequence). This CDR3 has 15 residues. The CDR3 protein is CASSPSLRPGNEQFF. The CDR3 coding sequence is TGTGCCAGTAGCCCGTCGCTTCGGCCGGGCAATGAGCAGTTCTTC.

The rearrangement joins TRBV2 to TRBJ2-7, with D perhaps given as TRBD1 or TRBD2 (5 bases each). The germline V and J ends were trimmed by 6 bases and 4 bases, with 13 bases remaining between them. Germline V gene sequence: CDR1 SNHLY, CDR2 FYNNEI. CDR3 length: 13 amino acids. DNA of the CDR3: TGTGCCAGCAGGAGGGCAGGGTGGTACGAGCAGTACTTC. Its protein is CASRRAGWYEQYF.

The V and J genes are TRBV19 and TRBJ1-5; 10 nucleotides agree with TRBD1. V lost 6 bases to trimming and J lost 7 bases; unmatched junction nucleotides: 6. The length of the CDR3 is 14 residues. From germline, CDR1 is LNHDA and CDR2 SQIVND (reference sequence). The CDR3 is CASRGQGWDQPQHF. For the CDR3, the DNA is TGTGCCAGTAGGGGACAGGGGTGGGACCAGCCCCAGCATTTT.

The chain joins TRBV11-3 to TRBJ2-5; D call uncertain. CDR1 and CDR2 (germline): SGHNT, YENEEA. The CDR3 is 11 amino acids. The germline V and J ends were trimmed by 11 bases and 2 bases, with 9 bases remaining between them. The CDR3 DNA is TGTGCCTCTAGTGCGCAAGAGACCCAGTACTTC. Its protein is CASSAQETQYF.

V and J are TRBV4-2 and TRBJ1-6; no firm D call. CDR3 length: 18 residues. The V gene lost 10 bases and the J gene lost 0 bases, with 22 bases spanning the gap. Per germline, CDR1 LGHNA and CDR2 YNFKEQ. For the CDR3, the DNA is TGTGCCACCGGAACCGTTGACTCTCCGAGCTCCTATAATTCACCCCTCCACTTT. The encoded protein is CATGTVDSPSSYNSPLHF.

The chain employs TRBV28 and TRBJ1-1; D is uncertain. The ends were cut back, 5 bases at V and 8 bases at J, with 9 bases in the middle. There are 11 residues in the CDR3. CDR1 and CDR2 from the germline V gene are MDHEN and SYDVKM. CDR3 in DNA: TGTGCCAGCAGTCTCCCGGAGGAAGCTTTCTTT. Translation gives CASSLPEEAFF.